What follows describes a single T cell receptor (beta chain). The clone's antigen remains unknown. No per-base quality is available; no much larger clone lies one base away. The sample's time point label, in plain terms: patch test 1, 2 weeks after DPC sensitization. The treatment or condition label on this specimen signifies: therapeutic diphenylcyclopropenone sensitization with weekly scalp DPC. At each patch-test visit, blood was drawn before the patch test was applied. Patients were eligible if aged 18 to 70, diagnosed with alopecia and judged suitable for DPC therapy, and pregnant patients were excluded. Total RNA was extracted from unfractionated whole blood collected in Tempus Blood RNA tubes. Libraries were built with RACE. Sequencing instrument: NextSeq 500. During library preparation, unique molecular identifiers were attached to individual cDNA molecules so that TCRs could be counted in a quantitative, reproducible way. From each blood RNA sample, both TCR alpha and TCR beta chains were sequenced. In the paper's pipeline: The median number of TCRs per sample was approximately 93,000, ranging from about 23,224 to 750,000. The Decombinator software suite was used to annotate V, J and CDR3 in the TCR reads. For the PS versus PT1 abundance plots, all samples were subsampled to the same number of TCRs (28,000). Expanded TCRs were defined as absent before sensitization and observed at least eight times at the 2-week time point. TCRdb reprocessed the public reads (quality trimming at Q25 with fastp, clone calling with MiXCR) and kept in-frame beta chains. Each record represents a unique CDR3 protein, reported with the most common genes and DNA among its rows. TCRdb, rather than the study authors, made the V and J calls. Recorded for this sample are 300,000 to 350,000 distinct CDR3 sequences; 5.5% to 8% of them occurred a single time. In total, the top ten clones hold more than 7% of the sample.

The sample originates from a study of human T cells and chemical hapten exposure (dated by TCRdb to the early 2020s). Turning to the overall study: For sensitization, 2% DPC in acetone was applied to a 2 cm by 2 cm area of upper inner arm skin. Blood samples were taken from patients before sensitization (week 0) and then at 2, 6 and about 24 weeks after DPC sensitization. The study tracked peripheral blood TCR repertoire changes in vivo during primary and secondary sensitization to the hapten diphenylcyclopropenone (DPC) in alopecia patients. Libraries were pooled for sequencing, and per-sample TCR yields varied mainly because of small differences in library volumes within the pool. Weekly therapeutic DPC doses were additionally applied to the scalp of patients throughout the roughly 23-week study period. Patch tests used Finn chambers with 0.01% DPC on the upper back, scored after 6 days by International Contact Dermatitis Research Group standards. For TCR sequencing, blood came from 25 to 35 alopecia patients at anywhere from one to four time points (pre-sensitization, 2, 6 and 24 weeks). The patient cohort, mostly female, included alopecia areata with under or over 50% scalp involvement, alopecia totalis and alopecia universalis. Here is what the overall study found, with its caveats: Significantly more large CDR3 similarity clusters were formed by expanded TCRs than by pre-sensitization or healthy control sets, consistent with antigen-driven responses. The number of PT1 expanded TCRs positively correlated with patch test score, significant at thresholds 8, 16 and 32 but not 4. Alopecia, a presumed autoimmune disease, was present in all patients, so the immune response of the patients might differ from that of healthy individuals. Repeated subsampling changed both the strength of the expansion versus patch-test correlation and the threshold at which the correlation became significant. DPC sensitization did not change how many TCRs were above 1 in 1000 frequency, and no evidence was found of alterations in global repertoire structure.

The cysteine opens and the phenylalanine closes a CDR3 of 15 amino acids. CDR3 DNA is the only sequence kept; it has 45 bases, read in frame from the first base. CDR1 and CDR2, per the germline V gene, are SGHTA and FQGNSA. Trimming removed 1 base from V and 3 bases from J, leaving 9 bases between the germline ends. The sequence derives from a woman between 18 and 29 years old with alopecia areata. Some clones in this sample may be carry-over from other donors' samples. Sequencing was performed on whole blood, taken in connection with sensitization to the hapten diphenylcyclopropenone (DPC). The rearranged segments are TRBV7-2 and TRBJ2-2; there is no confident call for the D gene. The CDR3 has the sequence CASSLGNGYTGELFF. The nucleotide sequence is given as TGTGCCAGCAGCTTAGGGAATGGATACACCGGGGAGCTGTTTTTT.